These 2 T cell receptor beta chains came from one sample sequenced in a study of a mutant IDH1 vaccine in newly diagnosed glioma (dated by TCRdb to about 2021). The library came from the immunoSEQ multiplex PCR assay. In TCRdb, the immuneACCESS table is reduced to in-frame sequences with V and J assigned. These tables do not hold every clone; where another copy was compared, an unresolved V gene accounts for under half, and the others remain unexplained. This sample has 55,000 to 65,000 clones in its table, and around 84% of those were observed once. Approximately 4.1% of the sample is taken by the ten largest. Their specific antigens are unknown. The time point label, read with the paper, signifies: week 35, safety follow-up. Each vaccine dose, consisting of 300 ug of a 20-mer mutant IDH1 peptide in Montanide, was administered subcutaneously with topical imiquimod. This specimen consisted of PBMCs, obtained from a glioma patient whose treatment included an IDH1 peptide vaccine. All receptors come from a man aged 30 to 45 with glioma.

This clone has only one observation. The rearrangement joins TRBV6-1 to TRBJ1-1, with D possibly TRBD1 on 5 matching bases. The germline V and J ends were trimmed by 8 bases and 2 bases, with 18 bases remaining between them. The V gene's germline CDR1 is MNHNS and CDR2 SASEGT. The CDR3 loop spans 15 amino acids. The CDR3 here is CASVNTGLINTEAFF. The CDR3, as DNA: TGTGCCAGCGTAAATACGGGACTGATTAACACTGAAGCTTTCTTT.

The chain is built from TRBV19 and TRBJ1-1, with a possible D match to TRBD1 (5 bases). The germline V gene encodes CDR1 LNHDA and CDR2 SQIVND (reference sequence). V was pared by 8 bases and J by 0 bases, with 13 bases between. The CDR3 runs to 14 residues. The CDR3 loop reads CASGGDGMNTEAFF. The CDR3 DNA sequence: TGTGCCAGTGGGGGGGACGGCATGAACACTGAAGCTTTCTTT.